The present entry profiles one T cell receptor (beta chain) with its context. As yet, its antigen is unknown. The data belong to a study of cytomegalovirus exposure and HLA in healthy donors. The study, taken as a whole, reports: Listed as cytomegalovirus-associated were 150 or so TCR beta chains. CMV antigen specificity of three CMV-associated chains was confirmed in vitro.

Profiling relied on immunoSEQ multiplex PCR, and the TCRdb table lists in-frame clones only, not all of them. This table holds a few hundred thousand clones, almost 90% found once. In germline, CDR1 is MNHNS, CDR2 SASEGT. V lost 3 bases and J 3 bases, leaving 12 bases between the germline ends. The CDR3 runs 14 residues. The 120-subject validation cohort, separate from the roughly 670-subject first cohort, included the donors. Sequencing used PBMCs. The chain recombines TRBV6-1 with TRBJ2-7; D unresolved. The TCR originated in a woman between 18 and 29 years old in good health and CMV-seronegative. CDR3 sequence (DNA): TGTGCCAGCAGTGACAGCAGACTCCGCTACGAGCAGTACTTC. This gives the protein CASSDSRLRYEQYF.